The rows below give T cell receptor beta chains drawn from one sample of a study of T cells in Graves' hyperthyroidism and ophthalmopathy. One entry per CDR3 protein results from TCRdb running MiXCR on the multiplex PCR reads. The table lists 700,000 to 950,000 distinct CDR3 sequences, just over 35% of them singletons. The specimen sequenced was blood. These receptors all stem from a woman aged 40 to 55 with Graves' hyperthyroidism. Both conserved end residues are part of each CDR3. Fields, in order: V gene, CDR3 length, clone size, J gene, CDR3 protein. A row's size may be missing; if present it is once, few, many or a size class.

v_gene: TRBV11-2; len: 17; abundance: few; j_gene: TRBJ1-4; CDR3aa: CASSQDFPAGKALIVFF
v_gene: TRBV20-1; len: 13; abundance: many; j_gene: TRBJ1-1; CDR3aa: CSASDGGHTEAFF
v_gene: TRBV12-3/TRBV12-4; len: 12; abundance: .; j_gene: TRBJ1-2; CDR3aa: CATHPGYYGYTF
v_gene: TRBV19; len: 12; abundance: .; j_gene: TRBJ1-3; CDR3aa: CASSGKKNTIYF
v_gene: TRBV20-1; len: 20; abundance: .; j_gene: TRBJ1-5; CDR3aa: CSARNPWGESYKYSNQPQHF
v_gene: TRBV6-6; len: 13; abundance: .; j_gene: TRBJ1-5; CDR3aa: CASSYVGVQPQHF
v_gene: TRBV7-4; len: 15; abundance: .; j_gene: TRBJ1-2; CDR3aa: CASSIGTGGRDGYTF
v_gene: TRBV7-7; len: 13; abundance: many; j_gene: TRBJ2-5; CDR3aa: CASSSGQKETQYF
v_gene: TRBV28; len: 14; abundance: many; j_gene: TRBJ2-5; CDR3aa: CASSKPLAVETQYF
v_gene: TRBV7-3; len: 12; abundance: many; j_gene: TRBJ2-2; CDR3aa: CASSFVTGELFF
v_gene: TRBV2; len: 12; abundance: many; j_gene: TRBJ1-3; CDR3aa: CASSERGNTIYF
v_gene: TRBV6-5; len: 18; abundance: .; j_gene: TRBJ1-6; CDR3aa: CASSWTGGISYYNSPLHF
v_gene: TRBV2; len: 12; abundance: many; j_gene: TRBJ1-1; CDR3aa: CASSYFPNEAFF
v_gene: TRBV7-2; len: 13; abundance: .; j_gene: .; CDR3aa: CASSTGTYNEQFF
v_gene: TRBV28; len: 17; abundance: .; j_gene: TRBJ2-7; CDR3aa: CASSLYQGAGGAYEQYF
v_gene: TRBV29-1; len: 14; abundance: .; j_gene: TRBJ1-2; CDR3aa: CSLVGRGSPYGYTF
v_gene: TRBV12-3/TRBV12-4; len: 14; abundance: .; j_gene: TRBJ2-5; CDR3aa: CASSLLRVQETQYF
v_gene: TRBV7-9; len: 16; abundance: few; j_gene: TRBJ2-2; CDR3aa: CASSFLAGSNTGELFF
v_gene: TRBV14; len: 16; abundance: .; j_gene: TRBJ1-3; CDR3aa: CASSQELWVPGNTIYF
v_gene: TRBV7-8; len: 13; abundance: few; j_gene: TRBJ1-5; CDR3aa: CASSRWDRSAQHF
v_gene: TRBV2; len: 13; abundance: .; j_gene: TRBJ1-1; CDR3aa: CASSRDINTGAFF
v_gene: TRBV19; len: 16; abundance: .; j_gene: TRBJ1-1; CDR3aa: CASSSGRQGLNTEAFF
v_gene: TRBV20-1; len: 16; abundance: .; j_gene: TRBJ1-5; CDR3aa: CSASSSLRDSNQPQHF
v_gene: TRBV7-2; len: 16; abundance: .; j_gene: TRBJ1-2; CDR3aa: CASSLGGGASDYGYTF
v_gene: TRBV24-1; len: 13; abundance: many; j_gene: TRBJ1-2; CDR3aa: CATSAGAAYGYTF
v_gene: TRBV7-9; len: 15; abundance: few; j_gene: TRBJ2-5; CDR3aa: CASSHRDRGLETQYF
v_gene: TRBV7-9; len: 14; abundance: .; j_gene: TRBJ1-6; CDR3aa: CASSPRGTGSSLHF
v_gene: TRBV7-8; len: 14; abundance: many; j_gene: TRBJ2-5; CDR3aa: CASTKGGIQETQYF
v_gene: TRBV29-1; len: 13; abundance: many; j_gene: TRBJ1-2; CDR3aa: CSVGGEGNYGYTF
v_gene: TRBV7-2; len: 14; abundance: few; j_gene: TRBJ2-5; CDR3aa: CASSPGGGRKTQYF
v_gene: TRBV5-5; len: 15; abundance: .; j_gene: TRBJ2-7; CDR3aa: CASSFGTGSTYEQYF
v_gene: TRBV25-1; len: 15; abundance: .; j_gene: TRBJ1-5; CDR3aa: CASRVPGQGNQPQHF
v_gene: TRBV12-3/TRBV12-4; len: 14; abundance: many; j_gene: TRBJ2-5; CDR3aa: CASSSSGTGEAQYF
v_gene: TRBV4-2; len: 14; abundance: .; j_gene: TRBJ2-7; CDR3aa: CASSLNRGSYGQYF
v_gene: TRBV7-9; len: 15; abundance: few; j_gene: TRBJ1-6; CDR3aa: CASSLARDRDSPLHF
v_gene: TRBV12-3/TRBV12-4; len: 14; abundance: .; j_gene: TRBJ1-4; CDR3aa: CASRGAGPNEKLFF
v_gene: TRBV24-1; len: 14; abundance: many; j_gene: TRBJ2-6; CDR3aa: CATSEGSGANVLTF
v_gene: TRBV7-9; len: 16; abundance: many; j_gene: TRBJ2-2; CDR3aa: CASSVGLAGYTGELFF
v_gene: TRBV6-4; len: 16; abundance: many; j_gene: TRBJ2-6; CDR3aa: CASSERGGSGANVLTF
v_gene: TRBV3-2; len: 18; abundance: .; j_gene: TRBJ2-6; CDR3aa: CASSPPPSGCSGANVLTF
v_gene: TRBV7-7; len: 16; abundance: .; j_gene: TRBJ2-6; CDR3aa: CASSDGGRTGTNVLTF
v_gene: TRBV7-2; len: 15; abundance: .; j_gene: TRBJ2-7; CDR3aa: CASSPTSGGKYEQYF
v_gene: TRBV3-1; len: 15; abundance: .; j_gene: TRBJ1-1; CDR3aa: CASSQEPGMNTEAFF
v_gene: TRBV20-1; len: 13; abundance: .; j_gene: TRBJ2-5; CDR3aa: CSARAGGTGSQYF
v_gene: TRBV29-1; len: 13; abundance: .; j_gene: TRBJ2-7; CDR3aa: CSVAEWGTGEQYF
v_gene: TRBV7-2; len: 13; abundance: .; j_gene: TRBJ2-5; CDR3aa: CASSYRGTETQYF
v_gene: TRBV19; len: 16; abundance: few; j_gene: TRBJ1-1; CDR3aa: CASSMRGGARVTEAFF
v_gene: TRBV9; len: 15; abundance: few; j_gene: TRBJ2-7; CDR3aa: CASSPRTSYSGEQYF
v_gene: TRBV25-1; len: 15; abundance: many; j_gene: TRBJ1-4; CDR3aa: CASSGRGSTNEKLFF
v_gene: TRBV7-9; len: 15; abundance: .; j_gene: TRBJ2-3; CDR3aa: CASSFGTRSTDTQYF
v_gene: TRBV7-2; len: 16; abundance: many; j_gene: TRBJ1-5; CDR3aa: CASSRVGVGSNQPQHF
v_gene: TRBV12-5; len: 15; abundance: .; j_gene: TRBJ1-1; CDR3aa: CASGFRPDLNTEAFF
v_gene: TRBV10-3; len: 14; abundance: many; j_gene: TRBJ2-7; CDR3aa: CAISPGTGSYEQYF
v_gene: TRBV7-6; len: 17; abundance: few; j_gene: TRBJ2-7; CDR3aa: CASSLEPQWDKAYEQYF
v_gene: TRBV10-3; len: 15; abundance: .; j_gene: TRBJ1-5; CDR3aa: CAISPGTGGSQPQHF
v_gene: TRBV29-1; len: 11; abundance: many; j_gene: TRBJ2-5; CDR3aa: CSVGSGETQYF
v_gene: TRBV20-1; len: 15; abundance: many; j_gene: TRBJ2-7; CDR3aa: CSASRARGASYEQYF